Given below is one TCR beta chain in context. The source of the sample is a study of blood T cell repertoires in COVID-19. Study information: Acute-phase and convalescent COVID-19 samples originated in the United States, Italy and Spain. Sources were T cells, B-cell-depleted T cells, or PBMCs; the material itself was cDNA or gDNA.

Original processing methods: Scientists estimated how many nucleated cells there were by amplifying reference gene primers. TCRdb's table, derived via immunoSEQ multiplex PCR, lists solely in-frame clones and lacks some. V, J and clone size reflect that table, while D and trimming were determined from the DNA. The sample has around 380,000 clones, roughly four fifths seen once. Germline V gives CDR1 SGHNT, CDR2 YYREEE (reference sequence). This CDR3 is 15 amino acids long. Trimming took off 4 bases at V and 6 bases at J, with 17 bases between the two ends. The sample taken for sequencing was peripheral blood. The TCR comes from a human donor with acute or convalescent COVID-19. The donor label of this sample is uncertain. The rearrangement joins TRBV5-4 to TRBJ2-1, with D possibly TRBD1 on 6 matching bases. In DNA, the CDR3 is TGTGCCAGCAGCCCCGGGACATCTGGGGGCAATGAGCAGTTCTTC. It codes for CASSPGTSGGNEQFF. Looking up the rest from reference TRBV5-4 and TRBJ2-1 gives the full variable domain: ETGVTQSPTHLIKTRGQQVTLRCSSQSGHNTVSWYQQALGQGPQFIFQYYREEENGRGNFPPRFSGLQFPNYSSELNVNALELDDSALYLCASSPGTSGGNEQFFGPGTRLTVL.